This passage covers 7 T cell receptor beta chains from one sample sequenced in a study of shared clonotypes between healthy human individuals. TCRdb's copy holds only in-frame clones and misses some; the assay was immunoSEQ multiplex PCR. The sample yields about 1,500,000 clones, around 95% seen once. The specimen was naive CD4+ T cells sorted from blood. Subset meaning: CD45RA+ positively selected. These receptors came from a man under 40 in good health.

The chain uses TRBV7-3 and TRBJ2-3; TRBD2 matches at 12 bases. V was pared by 2 bases and J by 4 bases, with 10 bases of the junction left unmatched. Germline assignment: CDR1 SGHTA and CDR2 FQGTGA. The CDR3 covers 18 residues. CDR3 DNA: TGTGCCAGCAGCTTAGGTGGGCTAGCGGGAGGGGTGGCAGATACGCAGTATTTT. It is translated as CASSLGGLAGGVADTQYF. Full variable domain (rest looked up from reference TRBV7-3 and TRBJ2-3): GAGVSQTPSNKVTEKGKYVELRCDPISGHTALYWYRQSLGQGPEFLIYFQGTGAADDSGLPNDRFFAVRPEGSVSTLKIQRTERGDSAVYLCASSLGGLAGGVADTQYFGPGTRLTVL.

The genes are TRBV11-2 and TRBJ2-5, with 9 bases that match TRBD2. The V gene end was trimmed by 5 bases and the J gene end by 5 bases; junction bases not matched to a gene: 9. CDR1 is SGHAT, CDR2 FQNNGV, per germline. This CDR3 contains 15 residues. CDR3 residues: CASSLSGSEGETQYF. Written as DNA, the CDR3 is TGTGCCAGCAGCCTTAGCGGGAGTGAAGGGGAGACCCAGTACTTC.

The chain employs TRBV6-5 and TRBJ2-7, with unresolved D. Germline V gene data show CDR1 as MNHEY and CDR2 as SVGAGI. This CDR3 has 15 amino acids. Trimming cost V 5 bases and J 2 bases, with 16 bases left between them. DNA for the CDR3: TGTGCCAGCAGTACCAGAGGCTTTGGGGCCTACGAGCAGTACTTC. It yields the protein CASSTRGFGAYEQYF.

A few counts support this clone. The chain carries TRBV5-1 and TRBJ1-2; D is possibly TRBD1 (5 bases). The length of the CDR3 is 15 residues. Looked up from germline, CDR1 is SGHRS and CDR2 is YFSETQ. Between the trimmed V and J ends, which lost 3 bases and 4 bases, there was a span of 16 bases. The CDR3 DNA reads as TGCGCCAGCAGCTCCGGGTGGGGGGTAGGCTATGGCTACACCTTC. Its protein is CASSSGWGVGYGYTF.

The genes are TRBV27 and TRBJ1-5; D is perhaps TRBD1 (5 bases). The length of the CDR3 is 15 residues. The germline V gene encodes CDR1 MNHEY and CDR2 SMNVEV (reference sequence). V lost 6 bases and J 1 base, leaving 13 bases between the germline ends. Written as DNA, the CDR3 is TGTGCCAGCAGACCAACAGGAGGAAGCAATCAGCCCCAGCATTTT. Translating it yields CASRPTGGSNQPQHF.

The chain combines TRBV11-1 with TRBJ2-3; 8 nucleotides line up with TRBD1. The CDR3 is 18 residues long. V dropped 0 bases and J dropped 0; count of bases not matched to a gene: 8. The germline gives CDR1 SGHAT, CDR2 FQDESV (reference sequence). The CDR3 spells CASSLAPPDRVSTDTQYF. Here the CDR3 DNA reads TGTGCCAGCAGCTTAGCTCCCCCGGACAGGGTGAGCACAGATACGCAGTATTTT.

The chain employs TRBV21-1 and TRBJ2-1; the table's D call, TRBD2, has no DNA check behind it. TRBV21-1 is a known pseudogene. The CDR3 totals 19 residues. For the CDR3, the DNA is TGTGCCAGCAGCAAAGATTGGGAGACTTTCCCAAGCTCCTACAATGAGCAGTTCTTC. Translation: CASSKDWETFPSSYNEQFF.